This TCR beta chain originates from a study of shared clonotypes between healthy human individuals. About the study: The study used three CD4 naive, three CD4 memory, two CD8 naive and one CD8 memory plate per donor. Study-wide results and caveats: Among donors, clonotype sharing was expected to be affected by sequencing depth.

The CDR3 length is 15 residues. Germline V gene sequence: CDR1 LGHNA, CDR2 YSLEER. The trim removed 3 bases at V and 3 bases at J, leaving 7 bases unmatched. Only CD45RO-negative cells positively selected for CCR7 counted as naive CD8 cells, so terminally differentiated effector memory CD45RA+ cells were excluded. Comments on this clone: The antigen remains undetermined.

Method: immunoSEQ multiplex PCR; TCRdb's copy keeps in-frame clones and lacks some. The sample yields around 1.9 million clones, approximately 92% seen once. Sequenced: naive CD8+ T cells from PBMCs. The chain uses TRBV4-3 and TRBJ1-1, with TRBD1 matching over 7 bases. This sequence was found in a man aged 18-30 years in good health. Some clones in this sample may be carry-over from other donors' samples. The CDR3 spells CASSHPQGGYTEAFF. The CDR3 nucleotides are TGCGCCAGCAGCCACCCCCAGGGGGGATACACTGAAGCTTTCTTT.